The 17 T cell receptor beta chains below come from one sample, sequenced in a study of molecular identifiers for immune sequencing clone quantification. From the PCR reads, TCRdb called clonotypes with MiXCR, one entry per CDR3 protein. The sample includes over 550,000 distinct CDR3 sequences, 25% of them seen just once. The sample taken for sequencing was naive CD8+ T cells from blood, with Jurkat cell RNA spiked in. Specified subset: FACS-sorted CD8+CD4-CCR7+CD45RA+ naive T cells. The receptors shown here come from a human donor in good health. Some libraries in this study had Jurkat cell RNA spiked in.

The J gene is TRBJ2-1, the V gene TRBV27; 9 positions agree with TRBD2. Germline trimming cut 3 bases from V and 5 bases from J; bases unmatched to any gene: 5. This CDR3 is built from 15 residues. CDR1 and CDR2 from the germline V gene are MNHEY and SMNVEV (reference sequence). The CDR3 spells CASSLATSGHNEQFF. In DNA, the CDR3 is TGTGCCAGCAGTTTGGCGACTAGCGGCCACAATGAGCAGTTCTTC.

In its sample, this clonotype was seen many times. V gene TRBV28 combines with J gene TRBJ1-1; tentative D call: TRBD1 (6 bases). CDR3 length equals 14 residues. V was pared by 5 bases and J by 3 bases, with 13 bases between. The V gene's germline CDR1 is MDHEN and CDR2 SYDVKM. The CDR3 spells CASSPRTDHTEAFF. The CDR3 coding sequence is TGTGCCAGCAGTCCCCGGACAGACCACACTGAAGCTTTCTTT.

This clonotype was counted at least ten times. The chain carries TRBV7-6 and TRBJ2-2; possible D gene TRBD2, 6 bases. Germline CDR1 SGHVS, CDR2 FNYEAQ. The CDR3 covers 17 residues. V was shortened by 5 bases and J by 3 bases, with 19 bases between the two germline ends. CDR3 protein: CASSLTYAGRDTGELFF. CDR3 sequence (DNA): TGTGCCAGCAGCCTAACCTACGCGGGAAGAGACACCGGGGAGCTGTTTTTT.

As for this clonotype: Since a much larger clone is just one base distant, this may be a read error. In DNA, the CDR3 is TGTGCCAGCAGTTTAGCCCAAACAGGGGTTCATGAGCGGTTCTTC. Translated, it gives CASSLAQTGVHERFF. The rearrangement links TRBV12-3 or TRBV12-4 to TRBJ2-1; 7 nucleotides line up with TRBD1. CDR3 length equals 15 residues.

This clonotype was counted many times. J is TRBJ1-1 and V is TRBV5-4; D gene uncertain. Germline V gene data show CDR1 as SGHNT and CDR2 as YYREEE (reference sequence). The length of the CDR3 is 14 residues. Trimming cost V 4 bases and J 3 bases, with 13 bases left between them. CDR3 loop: CASSAIIDDTEAFF. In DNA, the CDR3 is TGTGCCAGCAGCGCTATAATCGACGACACTGAAGCTTTCTTT.

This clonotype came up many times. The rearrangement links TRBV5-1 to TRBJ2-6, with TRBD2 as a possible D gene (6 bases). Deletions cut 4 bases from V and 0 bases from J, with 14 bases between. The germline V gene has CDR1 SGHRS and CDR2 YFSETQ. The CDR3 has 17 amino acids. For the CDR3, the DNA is TGCGCCAGCAGCCACGACCAGGAGGGCTCTGGGGCCAACGTCCTGACTTTC. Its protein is CASSHDQEGSGANVLTF.

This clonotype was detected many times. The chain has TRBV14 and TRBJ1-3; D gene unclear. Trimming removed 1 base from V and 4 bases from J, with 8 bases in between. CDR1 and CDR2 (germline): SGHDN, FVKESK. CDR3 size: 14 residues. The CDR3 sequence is CASSQAPPGNTIYF. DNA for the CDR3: TGTGCCAGCAGCCAAGCCCCACCAGGAAACACCATATATTTT.

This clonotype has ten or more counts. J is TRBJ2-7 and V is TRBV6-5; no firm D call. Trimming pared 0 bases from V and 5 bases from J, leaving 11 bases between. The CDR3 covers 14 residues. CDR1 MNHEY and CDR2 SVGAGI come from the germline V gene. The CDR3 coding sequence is TGTGCCAGCAGTTACTCGCTGCAGGCGGACGAGCAGTACTTC. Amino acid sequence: CASSYSLQADEQYF.

The CDR3: CAWSVLGGPGTDTQYF. CDR3 in DNA: TGTGCCTGGAGTGTACTTGGGGGCCCCGGCACAGATACGCAGTATTTT. V gene TRBV30 combines with J gene TRBJ2-3; perhaps TRBD1 as D (6 bases). V lost 0 bases and J 1 base, leaving 14 bases between the germline ends. Germline CDR1 and CDR2: GTSNPN and SVGIG (reference sequence). The CDR3 consists of 16 residues.

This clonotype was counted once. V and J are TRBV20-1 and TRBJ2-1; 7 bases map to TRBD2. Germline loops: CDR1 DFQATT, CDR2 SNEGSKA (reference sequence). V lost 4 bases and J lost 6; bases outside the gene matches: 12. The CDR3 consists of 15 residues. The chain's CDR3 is CSAMAGMIAGNEQFF. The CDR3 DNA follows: TGCAGTGCTATGGCCGGAATGATAGCGGGCAATGAGCAGTTCTTC.

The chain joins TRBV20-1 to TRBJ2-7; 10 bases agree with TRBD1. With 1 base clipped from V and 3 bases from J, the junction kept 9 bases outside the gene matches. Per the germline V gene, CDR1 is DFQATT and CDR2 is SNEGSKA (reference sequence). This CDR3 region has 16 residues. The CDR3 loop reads CSARAGGTGEYYEQYF. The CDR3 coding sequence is TGCAGTGCTAGAGCTGGGGGGACAGGGGAATACTACGAGCAGTACTTC.

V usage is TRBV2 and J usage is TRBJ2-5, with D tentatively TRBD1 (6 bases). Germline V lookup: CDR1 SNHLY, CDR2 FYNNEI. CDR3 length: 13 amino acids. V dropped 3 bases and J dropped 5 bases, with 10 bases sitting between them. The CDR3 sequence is CASSEWDMETQYF. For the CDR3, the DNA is TGTGCCAGCAGTGAGTGGGACATGGAGACCCAGTACTTC.

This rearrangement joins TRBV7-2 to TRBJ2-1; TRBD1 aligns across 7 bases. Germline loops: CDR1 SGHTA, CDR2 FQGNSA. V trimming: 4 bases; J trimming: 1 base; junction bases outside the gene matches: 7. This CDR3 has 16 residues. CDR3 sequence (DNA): TGTGCCAGCAGCTCCCGACAGGGTTGGTCCTACAATGAGCAGTTCTTC. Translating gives CASSSRQGWSYNEQFF.

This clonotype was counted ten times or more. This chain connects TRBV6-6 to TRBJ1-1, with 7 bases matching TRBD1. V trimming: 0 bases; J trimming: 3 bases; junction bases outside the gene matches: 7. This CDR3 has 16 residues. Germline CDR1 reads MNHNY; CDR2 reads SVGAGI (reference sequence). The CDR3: CASSYSATGLDTEAFF. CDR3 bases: TGTGCCAGCAGTTACTCTGCGACAGGGCTGGACACTGAAGCTTTCTTT.

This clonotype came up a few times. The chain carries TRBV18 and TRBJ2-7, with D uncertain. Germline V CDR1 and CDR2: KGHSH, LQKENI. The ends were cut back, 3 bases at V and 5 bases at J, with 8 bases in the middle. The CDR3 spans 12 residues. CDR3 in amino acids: CASSPVGNEQYF. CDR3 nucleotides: TGTGCCAGCTCACCGGTAGGGAACGAGCAGTACTTC. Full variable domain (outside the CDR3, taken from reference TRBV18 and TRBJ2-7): NAGVMQNPRHLVRRRGQEARLRCSPMKGHSHVYWYRQLPEEGLKFMVYLQKENIIDESGMPKERFSAEFPKEGPSILRIQQVVRGDSAAYFCASSPVGNEQYFGPGTRLTVT.

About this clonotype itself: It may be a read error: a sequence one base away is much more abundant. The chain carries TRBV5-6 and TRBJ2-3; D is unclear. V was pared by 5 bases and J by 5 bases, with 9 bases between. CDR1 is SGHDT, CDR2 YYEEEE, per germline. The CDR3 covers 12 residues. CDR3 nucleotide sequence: TGTGCCAGCAGGGTTTCCATAGATACGCAGTATTTT. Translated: CASRVSIDTQYF.

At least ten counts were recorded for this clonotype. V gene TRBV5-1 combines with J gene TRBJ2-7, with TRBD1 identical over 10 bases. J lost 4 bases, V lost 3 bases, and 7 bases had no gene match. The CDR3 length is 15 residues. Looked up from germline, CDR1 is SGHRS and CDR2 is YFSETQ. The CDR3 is CASSSGTGVFYEQYF. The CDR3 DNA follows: TGCGCCAGCAGCTCCGGGACAGGGGTTTTTTACGAGCAGTACTTC.